Sequencing of this TCR beta chain was carried out in a study of cytomegalovirus exposure and HLA in healthy donors. General study results and limits: Owing to their indistinguishability, certain V segments, notably TRBV6-2 and TRBV6-3, were excluded. Being productive about 87% or about 30% of the time was typical of most TCR beta V segments in an earlier analysis. What TCR beta sequences reportedly achieved was accurate prediction of HLA-A and HLA-B alleles in most subjects. Overall, around 150 TCR beta chains were annotated as cytomegalovirus-associated.

A word on this clone: The antigen is undetermined. This specimen includes other DNA sequences encoding the same CDR3.

Trimming removed 2 bases at V and 3 bases at J, with 6 bases between. CDR3 length: 13 residues. Germline V gives CDR1 KGHSH, CDR2 LQKENI. The study ran its PCR with 60 Vbeta and 13 Jbeta primers. The data were produced by immunoSEQ multiplex PCR, yet TCRdb's version contains in-frame clones alone and is incomplete. The table has tens of thousands of clones, approximately 74% seen once; the top ten hold about 6%. This TCR was recovered from a woman between 50 and 59 years old in good health and CMV-seropositive. The sequenced sample consisted of PBMCs. The rearrangement links TRBV18 to TRBJ2-3; a weak D match, TRBD1 (6 bases). CDR3 DNA: TGTGCCAGCTCACCAAGGGGGACAGATACGCAGTATTTT. Its protein product is CASSPRGTDTQYF.